A single sample is the source of the 21 T cell receptor beta chains below, sequenced in a study of blood T cell repertoires in COVID-19. Here immunoSEQ multiplex PCR was the method, and the copy in TCRdb shows in-frame clones only, minus some. The data contain roughly 180,000 clones, 82% of them seen just once; the ten biggest clones take up about a sixth. Specimen: PBMCs or T cells enriched from blood (not recorded which). These receptors all come from a man aged 60 to 75 who had recovered from COVID-19.

This clone was seen more than once but under ten times. J is TRBJ1-1 and V is TRBV6-1; 8 nucleotides agree with TRBD1. CDR3 size: 17 residues. With V trimmed by 4 bases and J by 0 bases, 10 bases remained unmatched. In germline, CDR1 is MNHNS, CDR2 SASEGT. The CDR3 region has the DNA TGTGCCAGCAGTGGGTTGGGGACAGGCCTCATGAACACTGAAGCTTTCTTT. This codes for CASSGLGTGLMNTEAFF.

The J gene is TRBJ1-1, the V gene TRBV19, with TRBD1 matching 8 bases. The CDR3 has 17 amino acids. Germline values: CDR1 LNHDA, CDR2 SQIVND (reference sequence). The ends lost 5 bases at V and 2 bases at J; junction bases unmatched: 13. The CDR3 sequence: CASSSNRQGSLNTEAFF. The CDR3 DNA reads TGTGCCAGTAGTTCAAATCGACAGGGGTCGCTTAACACTGAAGCTTTCTTT.

V usage is TRBV28 and J usage is TRBJ1-4; possible D gene TRBD1, 6 bases. Germline CDR1 reads MDHEN; CDR2 reads SYDVKM. V was pared by 4 bases and J by 0 bases, with 18 bases between. The CDR3 spans 18 residues. The CDR3 loop is CASSSPWTAGPTNEKLFF. The CDR3 DNA reads as TGTGCCAGCAGTTCCCCTTGGACAGCCGGACCAACTAATGAAAAACTGTTTTTT.

This clone was found a few times. This sequence joins TRBV19 and TRBJ1-4; 8 bases line up with TRBD1. J was trimmed by 4 bases and V by 7 bases; bases with no gene match: 5. Germline-derived CDR1 and CDR2 are LNHDA and SQIVND (reference sequence). The CDR3 spans 14 residues. CDR3 protein: CASTGDRGNEKLFF. The CDR3, as DNA: TGTGCCAGTACCGGTGACAGGGGTAATGAAAAACTGTTTTTT.

This chain links TRBV5-4 with TRBJ2-1; TRBD1 agrees at 8 bases. After removal of 5 bases from V and 8 bases from J, the junction contained 6 bases not matched to a gene. This CDR3 is 13 amino acids long. The germline CDR1 and CDR2 sequences are SGHNT and YYREEE (reference sequence). The DNA of the CDR3 is TGTGCCAGCAGTTACGACAGGGGCCATGAGCAGTTCTTC. It translates to CASSYDRGHEQFF.

This chain uses TRBV7-2 with TRBJ1-2, with 8 bases matching TRBD1. The CDR3 is 14 residues long. Germline V gives CDR1 SGHTA, CDR2 FQGNSA. Trimming at V came to 6 bases and at J to 1 base, leaving 4 bases not matched to a gene. The CDR3 protein is CASSWTGFNYGYTF. CDR3 coding DNA: TGTGCCAGCAGTTGGACAGGGTTTAACTATGGCTACACCTTC. Supplemented by reference TRBV7-2 and TRBJ1-2, the full variable domain reads GAGVSQSPSNKVTEKGKDVELRCDPISGHTALYWYRQSLGQGLEFLIYFQGNSAPDKSGLPSDRFSAERTGGSVSTLTIQRTQQEDSAVYLCASSWTGFNYGYTFGSGTRLTVV.

This clone appeared a single time. At one end the junction does not follow the germline gene, possibly because of a read error. The chain couples TRBV12-3 or TRBV12-4 to TRBJ2-5; 8 bases agree with TRBD1. The CDR3 consists of 12 residues. The CDR3 nucleotides are TGTGCCAGCAGTTTATCCTGGGACAGGCCTAACTTC. Residues: CASSLSWDRPNF.

The chain recombines TRBV6-1 with TRBJ1-2, with unresolved D. CDR1 is MNHNS and CDR2 is SASEGT in the germline V gene. The CDR3 runs 16 residues. Between the trimmed V and J ends, which lost 0 bases and 3 bases, there was a span of 14 bases. The CDR3 protein is CASSEAREALYYGYTF. CDR3 bases: TGTGCCAGCAGTGAAGCGCGGGAGGCCCTTTACTATGGCTACACCTTC.

The table lists this clone with a count of one. This chain uses TRBV28 with TRBJ2-2; D is possibly TRBD1 (6 bases). The V end lost 3 bases, the J end lost 7 bases, and 15 bases lay between the germline ends. In germline, CDR1 is MDHEN, CDR2 SYDVKM. CDR3 size: 15 residues. The CDR3 loop is CASSLYREPIGELFF. CDR3 coding DNA: TGTGCCAGCAGTTTGTACAGGGAACCCATCGGGGAGCTGTTTTTT. The variable domain in full, completed from reference TRBV28 and TRBJ2-2, reads DVKVTQSSRYLVKRTGEKVFLECVQDMDHENMFWYRQDPGLGLRLIYFSYDVKMKEKGDIPEGYSVSREKKERFSLILESASTNQTSMYLCASSLYREPIGELFFGEGSRLTVL.

The rearrangement uses TRBV5-8 and TRBJ2-7, with D maybe TRBD2 (6 bases). Germline V gives CDR1 SGHTS, CDR2 YDEGEE. This CDR3 is 13 amino acids long. V dropped 4 bases and J dropped 4 bases, with 12 bases sitting between them. The DNA of the CDR3 is TGTGCCAGCAGCCCCGGGACTCTTTACGAGCAGTACTTC. It encodes CASSPGTLYEQYF.

V usage is TRBV29-1 and J usage is TRBJ2-7; 8 bases map to TRBD2. The CDR3 consists of 12 residues. The germline gives CDR1 SQVTM, CDR2 ANQGSEA. V shed 6 bases and J 0 bases; nucleotides not matched to a gene: 1. In DNA form, the CDR3 reads TGCAGCGTCGGGGGGGTCTCCTACGAGCAGTACTTC. Amino acid sequence: CSVGGVSYEQYF.

J is TRBJ2-7 and V is TRBV6-5, with D tentatively TRBD2 (5 bases). The CDR3 runs 14 residues. Germline V gene lookup returns CDR1 MNHEY and CDR2 SVGAGI. The V end was cut by 2 bases, the J end by 6 bases, with 14 bases between. The CDR3 loop reads CASSYPGGLGEQYF. In DNA form, the CDR3 reads TGTGCCAGCAGTTACCCAGGCGGGTTAGGCGAGCAGTACTTC.

The chain couples TRBV12-5 to TRBJ2-1; TRBD2 matches at 10 bases. Losses at the gene ends were 5 bases for V and 1 base for J; bases not matched to a gene: 14. The CDR3 loop spans 19 amino acids. CDR1 LGHNT and CDR2 FRNRAP come from the germline V gene. This chain's CDR3 is CASGQAGGRDLLSYNEQFF. The CDR3 DNA sequence: TGTGCTAGTGGTCAAGCGGGGGGGCGGGATCTTTTATCCTACAATGAGCAGTTCTTC.

J is TRBJ1-6 and V is TRBV28; D gene uncertain. The CDR3 is made up of 15 amino acids. Per the germline V gene, CDR1 is MDHEN and CDR2 is SYDVKM. Trimming left V 1 base short and J 10 bases short, with 14 bases between. CDR3 sequence: CASSLYGSSGSPLHF. The CDR3 DNA follows: TGTGCCAGCAGTTTATATGGGTCCTCGGGATCACCCCTCCACTTT.

This clone was seen a single time. The chain recombines TRBV14 with TRBJ2-5; the D is unclear. The germline V gene has CDR1 SGHDN and CDR2 FVKESK. CDR3 length: 14 amino acids. V lost 4 bases and J 0 bases, leaving 9 bases between the germline ends. DNA of the CDR3: TGTGCCAGCAGCCCCCTCCGGTACCAAGAGACCCAGTACTTC. It is translated as CASSPLRYQETQYF.

The chain uses TRBV30 and TRBJ2-3; 9 positions match TRBD2. Germline CDR1 and CDR2: GTSNPN and SVGIG (reference sequence). This CDR3 contains 15 residues. Losses at the gene ends were 4 bases for V and 8 bases for J; bases not matched to a gene: 13. The CDR3 is CAWTPSGGLASTQYF. CDR3 sequence (DNA): TGTGCCTGGACCCCGAGCGGGGGGTTAGCTAGTACGCAGTATTTT.

The V call is TRBV25-1, the J call TRBJ1-2, with D possibly being TRBD1 (5 bases). Germline CDR1 reads MGHDK; CDR2 reads SYGVNS. Trimming removed 6 bases from V and 8 bases from J, with 16 bases in between. The CDR3 spans 13 residues. The CDR3 bases are TGTGCCAGCAGCGTAAAACAGGCCGGAGGCTACACCTTC. Translation gives CASSVKQAGGYTF.

The CDR3 region is CASSPPTSGRQTTYEQYF. The DNA for the CDR3 is TGTGCCAGCAGCCCCCCGACTAGCGGGAGGCAAACAACCTACGAGCAGTACTTC. The rearrangement joins TRBV14 to TRBJ2-7; 13 positions match TRBD2. Germline loops: CDR1 SGHDN, CDR2 FVKESK. The CDR3 runs 18 residues. With V trimmed by 4 bases and J by 2 bases, 11 bases remained unmatched.

This chain connects TRBV5-1 to TRBJ1-1; 8 bases match TRBD1. CDR1 is SGHRS and CDR2 is YFSETQ in the germline V gene. V shed 4 bases and J 4 bases; nucleotides not matched to a gene: 6. The CDR3 totals 14 residues. Here the CDR3 DNA reads TGCGCCAGCAGCCCAGGGGGCGATGGCACTGAAGCTTTCTTT. Its protein product is CASSPGGDGTEAFF.

This clone was seen just once. This sequence joins TRBV6-5 and TRBJ2-1; 11 bases are shared with TRBD2. Germline loops: CDR1 MNHEY, CDR2 SVGAGI. V was pared by 6 bases and J by 4 bases, with 2 bases of the junction left unmatched. The CDR3 has 14 residues. The CDR3 is CASRPSGGYNEQFF. CDR3 DNA: TGTGCCAGCAGGCCTAGCGGGGGGTACAATGAGCAGTTCTTC.

The rearrangement links TRBV5-6 to TRBJ1-1, with D perhaps TRBD1 (5 bases). Between the trimmed V and J ends, which lost 1 base and 3 bases, there was a span of 16 bases. The CDR3 is made up of 16 amino acids. Germline loops: CDR1 SGHDT, CDR2 YYEEEE. The DNA of the CDR3 is TGTGCCAGCAGCTTGAATCTAGGGGAAGTTGACACTGAAGCTTTCTTT. It codes for CASSLNLGEVDTEAFF.